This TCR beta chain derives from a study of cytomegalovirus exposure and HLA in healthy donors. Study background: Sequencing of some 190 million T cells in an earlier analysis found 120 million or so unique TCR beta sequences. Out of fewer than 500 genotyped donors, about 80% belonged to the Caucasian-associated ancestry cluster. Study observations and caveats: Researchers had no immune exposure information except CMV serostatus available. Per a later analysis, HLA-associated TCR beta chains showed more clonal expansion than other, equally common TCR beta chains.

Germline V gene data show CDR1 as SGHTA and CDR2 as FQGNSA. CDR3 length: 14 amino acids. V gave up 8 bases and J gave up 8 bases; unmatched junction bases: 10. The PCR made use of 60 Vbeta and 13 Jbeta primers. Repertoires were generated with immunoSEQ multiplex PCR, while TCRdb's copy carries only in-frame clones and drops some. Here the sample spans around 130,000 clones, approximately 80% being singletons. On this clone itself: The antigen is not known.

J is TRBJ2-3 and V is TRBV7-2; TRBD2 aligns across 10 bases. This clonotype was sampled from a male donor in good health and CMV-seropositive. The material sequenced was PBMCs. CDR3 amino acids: CASQTSGTSGTQYF. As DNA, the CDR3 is TGTGCCAGCCAAACTAGCGGGACCTCAGGTACGCAGTATTTT. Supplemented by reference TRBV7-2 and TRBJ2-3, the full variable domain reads GAGVSQSPSNKVTEKGKDVELRCDPISGHTALYWYRQSLGQGLEFLIYFQGNSAPDKSGLPSDRFSAERTGGSVSTLTIQRTQQEDSAVYLCASQTSGTSGTQYFGPGTRLTVL.